One TCR beta chain is described in this entry. The antigen remains undetermined. The sample belongs to a study of vaccination effects on CD4 cells after COVID-19. Whole-study context: Post-vaccine sampling took place a median of 72 days after the second dose.

Viral peptide pools were used in the ViraFEST assay to expand antigen-specific CD4+ T cells, and sequencing came afterward. After more than 8 days in culture, the CD4+ T cells were isolated. Of the BNT162b2 and mRNA-1273 vaccines, participants received two doses of one or the other. Previously uninfected by SARS-CoV-2, the vaccine recipients also showed negative nucleocapsid antibodies. Fresh IL-2-containing medium replaced half the medium on days 3 and 7. General study results and limits: Substantial clonal contraction characterized both infection- and vaccine-induced clones late after vaccination.

Germline V CDR1 and CDR2: MNHEY, SVGAGI. Trimming shortened V by 11 bases and J by 3 bases, and 13 bases separated the two germline ends. CDR3 length: 12 amino acids. Sequenced by immunoSEQ multiplex PCR; TCRdb stores in-frame clones only, minus some. The table includes 55,000 to 70,000 clones, roughly 80% detected once. V and J are TRBV6-5 and TRBJ1-2, with a possible D match to TRBD1 (6 bases). The clonotype originates from a human donor who received a COVID-19 vaccine. The sample was CD4+ T cells from PBMCs cultured with HCoV-OC43 spike peptides, taken after COVID-19 vaccination. Subset indicated: HCoV-OC43 spike overlapping peptide pool stimulation. CDR3 residues: CACKQGYYGYTF. CDR3 nucleotides: TGTGCCTGCAAGCAGGGGTACTATGGCTACACCTTC.